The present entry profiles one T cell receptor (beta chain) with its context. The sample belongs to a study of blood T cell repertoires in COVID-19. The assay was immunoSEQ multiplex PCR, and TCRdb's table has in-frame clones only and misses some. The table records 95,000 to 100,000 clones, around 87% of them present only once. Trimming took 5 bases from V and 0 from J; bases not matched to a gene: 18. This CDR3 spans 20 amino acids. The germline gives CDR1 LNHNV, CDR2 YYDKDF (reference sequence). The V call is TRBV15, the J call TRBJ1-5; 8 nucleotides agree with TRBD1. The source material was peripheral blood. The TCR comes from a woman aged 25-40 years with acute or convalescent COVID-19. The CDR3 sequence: CATSGGQGAALHYSNQPQHF. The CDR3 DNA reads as TGTGCCACCAGCGGAGGGCAGGGGGCTGCTCTGCACTATAGCAATCAGCCCCAGCATTTT.